A single sample gave rise to the 21 T cell receptor beta chains below, sequenced in a study of Tregs in tolerant kidney transplant recipients. Generated by immunoSEQ multiplex PCR, the TCRdb table keeps only in-frame clones and is missing some. The table lists 30,000 or so clones. The sequencing here drew on CD8+ T cells from blood, taken before the transplant. These TCRs come from a human donor who received a combined kidney and bone marrow transplant.

Worth noting for this clone: The CDR3 extends 3 residues past the end of the read, so its final part is completed from the germline J gene. The chain recombines TRBV7-9 with TRBJ2-7; maybe TRBD1 (6 bases). The CDR3 length is 15 residues. The ends were cut back, 4 bases at V and 2 bases at J, with 15 bases in the middle. Germline CDR1 is SEHNR and CDR2 is FQNEAQ (reference sequence). CDR3 bases read: TGTGCCAGCAGCTCAGGGACAACTAGACCCTACGAG. Translating gives CASSSGTTRPYE. The whole CDR3 protein is CASSSGTTRPYEQYF.

About this clone: The observed sequence ends 3 residues before the CDR3 terminus, with the missing tail filled in from the germline J gene. The chain employs TRBV6-2 or TRBV6-3 and TRBJ2-1, with TRBD2 identical over 10 bases. V trimming: 10 bases; J trimming: 7 bases; junction bases outside the gene matches: 10. CDR1 and CDR2 from the germline V gene are MNHEY and SVGEGT. The CDR3 sequence is 14 residues long. Partial CDR3 DNA: TGTGCCACCCTGGGGGCTAGCGGGAGTAATGAG. This codes for CATLGASGSNE. The full CDR3 sequence reads CATLGASGSNEQFF.

As for this clone: The CDR3 goes on 3 residues after the read ends, and that part is filled in from the germline J gene. The rearrangement uses TRBV5-6 and TRBJ1-2, with D possibly being TRBD1 (5 bases). The V gene lost 4 bases and the J gene lost 7 bases, with 20 bases spanning the gap. This CDR3 spans 15 amino acids. Germline CDR1 and CDR2: SGHDT and YYEEEE. The CDR3 loop reads CASSGAGGRIVGYTF. Incomplete CDR3 DNA: TGTGCCAGCAGCGGGGCGGGGGGACGTATCGTTGGC.

Turning to this clone: Coverage ceases 3 residues before the CDR3 finishes, and the germline J gene fills in the end. This chain joins TRBV20-1 and TRBJ1-2, with D possibly matching TRBD1 (6 bases). CDR1 and CDR2 from the germline V gene are DFQATT and SNEGSKA (reference sequence). The CDR3 runs 13 residues. Trimming cost V 0 bases and J 5 bases, with 10 bases left between them. CDR3 DNA (partial): TGCAGTGCTAGAGATCCGCAGGGGTATGGC. This gives the protein CSARDPQGYG. The CDR3 in its entirety is CSARDPQGYGYTF.

To note about this clone: The CDR3 goes on 3 residues after the read ends, and that part is filled in from the germline J gene. The V call is TRBV5-1, the J call TRBJ2-1, with D possibly matching TRBD2 (7 bases). CDR1 SGHRS and CDR2 YFSETQ come from the germline V gene. Trimming removed 4 bases at V and 4 bases at J, with 12 bases between. There are 14 residues in the CDR3. The CDR3 bases that were read are TGCGCCAGCAGCCAAGGGGGGGCGTACAATGAG. As protein: CASSQGGAYNE. The full CDR3 sequence reads CASSQGGAYNEQFF.

The part of the CDR3 DNA that was read is TGTGCCAGTAGTATAGGCCCACAGTTCACAGATACG. It encodes CASSIGPQFTDT. The full CDR3 protein reads CASSIGPQFTDTQYF. The chain carries TRBV19 and TRBJ2-3; no reliable D call. The CDR3 end is not reached by the read, which stops 3 residues before it; the germline J gene fills it in. The CDR3 has 15 residues. Per the germline V gene, CDR1 is LNHDA and CDR2 is SQIVND (reference sequence). V lost 1 base, J lost 2 bases, and 10 bases lay in between.

A word on this clone: Sequencing ends 3 residues short of the CDR3 end; the germline J gene provides the rest. The chain carries TRBV13 and TRBJ2-1; TRBD1 might be the D (6 bases). The CDR3 is 18 amino acids. V was shortened by 4 bases and J by 3 bases, with 22 bases between the two germline ends. CDR1 is PRHDT, CDR2 FYEKMQ, per germline (reference sequence). CDR3 bases read: TGTGCCAGCAGCTCGCGTAAAGAGGGGGTTCGGCTCTACAATGAG. This codes for CASSSRKEGVRLYNE. Given in full, the CDR3 is CASSSRKEGVRLYNEQFF.

Concerning this clone: The read finishes 3 residues shy of the CDR3 end, and the germline J gene is used to complete it. The V and J genes are TRBV7-6 and TRBJ1-5, with 10 bases aligning to TRBD1. Germline values: CDR1 SGHVS, CDR2 FNYEAQ. Trimming cost V 5 bases and J 1 base; bases outside gene matches: 5. The CDR3 has 16 residues. The CDR3 sequence: CASSIGQGGSNQPQHF. The CDR3 bases that were read are TGTGCCAGCAGCATCGGACAGGGGGGAAGCAATCAGCCC.

Comments on this clone: Read sequence stops 3 residues before the CDR3 end, and the germline J gene provides the missing end. The V call is TRBV7-2, the J call TRBJ2-1, with D possibly TRBD2 on 5 matching bases. The CDR3 loop spans 13 amino acids. V was cut by 5 bases and J by 7 bases, with 12 bases left in between. Germline-derived CDR1 and CDR2 are SGHTA and FQGNSA. The CDR3 loop is CASSHQTGNEQFF. The CDR3 bases that were read are TGTGCCAGCAGCCACCAAACGGGGAATGAG.

Concerning this clone itself: The CDR3 end lies 3 residues beyond the end of the read and is filled in from the germline J gene. The gene calls are TRBV29-1 and TRBJ1-2, with TRBD1 as a possible D gene (6 bases). The CDR3 runs to 12 residues. CDR1 and CDR2 (germline): SQVTM, ANQGSEA. V shed 7 bases and J shed 1 base, with 10 bases lying between them. Partial CDR3 DNA: TGCAGCGCCAGGGGAGATAACTATGGC. It specifies CSARGDNYG. The complete CDR3 reads CSARGDNYGYTF. The full variable domain, its missing parts supplied by reference TRBV29-1 and TRBJ1-2, is SAVISQKPSRDICQRGTSLTIQCQVDSQVTMMFWYRQQPGQSLTLIATANQGSEATYESGFVIDKFPISRPNLTFSTLTVSNMSPEDSSIYLCSARGDNYGYTFGSGTRLTVV.

A remark on this clone: The read is 3 residues too short to cover the CDR3 end, so that end is filled in from the germline J gene. The rearrangement joins TRBV18 to TRBJ2-3, with 8 bases aligning to TRBD2. The CDR3 loop spans 16 amino acids. Germline-derived CDR1 and CDR2 are KGHSH and LQKENI. Trimming took 6 bases from V and 2 from J; bases not matched to a gene: 10. Here the CDR3 reads CASSPGGGGYTDTQYF. CDR3 DNA, as far as it was read: TGTGCCAGCTCTCCGGGCGGCGGGGGGTACACAGATACG.

Of note for this clone: The read falls 3 residues short of the CDR3 end, and the missing part is taken from the germline J gene. This chain links TRBV13 with TRBJ2-1, with D possibly matching TRBD1 (6 bases). This CDR3 spans 14 amino acids. V lost 6 bases, J lost 9 bases, and 18 bases lay in between. Germline CDR1 PRHDT, CDR2 FYEKMQ (reference sequence). Partial CDR3 DNA: TGTGCCAGCAGTTCACAATTACAGGGACGTGAG. Protein product: CASSSQLQGRE. The full-length CDR3 reads as CASSSQLQGREQFF.

A word on this clone: The read terminates 3 residues ahead of where the CDR3 ends, so the germline J gene completes it. The chain carries TRBV6-1 and TRBJ2-2; D may be TRBD1 (5 bases). From germline, CDR1 is MNHNS and CDR2 SASEGT. The germline V and J ends were trimmed by 4 bases and 0 bases, with 9 bases remaining between them. This CDR3 spans 15 amino acids. The CDR3 reads CASSVDSPNTGELFF. CDR3 DNA, as far as it was read: TGTGCCAGCAGTGTAGACAGCCCGAACACCGGGGAG.

About this clone itself: The sequenced fragment ends 3 residues before the CDR3 boundary, so the rest is inferred from the germline J gene. The V call is TRBV2, the J call TRBJ1-2, with TRBD1 as a possible D gene (6 bases). The germline V gene encodes CDR1 SNHLY and CDR2 FYNNEI. The CDR3 runs 14 residues. V was pared by 6 bases and J by 4 bases, with 15 bases between. The part of the CDR3 DNA that was read is TGTGCCAGCAGGGATATCAGGGGAGGCTATGGC. It encodes CASRDIRGGYG. The full CDR3 protein reads CASRDIRGGYGYTF.

About this clone itself: The read comes to an end 3 residues before the CDR3 does, leaving the germline J gene to fill in the end. The chain employs TRBV2 and TRBJ1-4, with TRBD1 matching 7 bases. The germline CDR1 and CDR2 sequences are SNHLY and FYNNEI. CDR3 length: 15 amino acids. The junction had 5 bases not matched to a gene; V was cut back by 1 base and J by 6 bases. The CDR3 DNA, read in part, is TGTGCCAGCAGTGAAGGACAGGGCGTAGATGAAAAA. This codes for CASSEGQGVDEK. The full CDR3 sequence reads CASSEGQGVDEKLFF.

About this clone: The read ends 3 residues shy of where the CDR3 ends; the end is completed using the germline J gene. The gene calls are TRBV7-2 and TRBJ2-7; 7 positions match TRBD2. The CDR3 consists of 15 residues. V was pared by 5 bases and J by 3 bases, with 10 bases of the junction left unmatched. CDR1 is SGHTA, CDR2 FQGNSA, per germline. This chain's CDR3 is CASSPGAGTYYEQYF. The part of the CDR3 DNA that was read is TGTGCCAGCAGCCCGGGAGCGGGGACCTACTACGAG.

In regard to this clone: The read falls 3 residues short of the CDR3 end, and the missing part is taken from the germline J gene. V is TRBV20-1 and J is TRBJ2-1; TRBD1 agrees at 8 bases. V shed 0 bases, J shed 2 bases, and the junction held 3 bases outside the gene matches. Germline V gene data show CDR1 as DFQATT and CDR2 as SNEGSKA (reference sequence). The CDR3 spans 15 residues. This CDR3 reads CSARDPGQAYNEQFF. The part of the CDR3 DNA that was read is TGCAGTGCTAGAGACCCGGGACAGGCCTACAATGAG.

Regarding this clone: The CDR3 end falls 3 residues outside the read, so it is completed with the germline J gene. The chain is built from TRBV18 and TRBJ2-7; no definite D call. The CDR3 length is 13 residues. With 0 bases removed from V and 2 bases from J, the gap between germline ends came to 5 bases. The germline CDR1 and CDR2 sequences are KGHSH and LQKENI. CDR3 sequence reads: CASSPPAAYEQYF. The part of the CDR3 DNA that was read is TGTGCCAGCTCACCACCGGCGGCCTACGAG.

Comments on this clone: The read terminates 3 residues ahead of where the CDR3 ends, so the germline J gene completes it. This chain uses TRBV7-6 with TRBJ1-1; TRBD1 matches at 9 bases. Germline CDR1 reads SGHVS; CDR2 reads FNYEAQ. This CDR3 region has 17 residues. J was trimmed by 3 bases and V by 1 base; bases with no gene match: 9. CDR3 DNA (partial): TGTGCCAGCAGCTTAGGAGACAGGGGGGGGTGGGACACTGAA. Its protein is CASSLGDRGGWDTE. The full-length CDR3 reads as CASSLGDRGGWDTEAFF.

A note on this clone: Read data end 3 residues before the CDR3 end; the end is taken from the germline J gene. This chain connects TRBV7-1 to TRBJ2-1; TRBD2 agrees at 15 bases. TRBV7-1 is an ORF; its function is uncertain. This CDR3 has 20 amino acids. V was clipped by 1 base and J by 1 base; unmatched bases: 8. Here the CDR3 reads CASSSGGGTSGRWSYNEQFF. CDR3 DNA (partial): TGTGCCAGCAGCTCAGGAGGGGGGACTAGCGGGAGGTGGTCCTACAATGAG.

As concerns this clone: The CDR3 extends 3 residues past the end of the read, so its final part is completed from the germline J gene. The chain carries TRBV2 and TRBJ2-5; 8 positions agree with TRBD1. From germline, CDR1 is SNHLY and CDR2 FYNNEI. The length of the CDR3 is 17 residues. Trimming removed 7 bases from V and 2 bases from J; junction bases left unmatched: 15. CDR3 region: CASKRGRTGQTQETQYF. The sequenced CDR3 bases are TGTGCCAGCAAACGGGGGCGGACAGGGCAAACTCAAGAGACC.